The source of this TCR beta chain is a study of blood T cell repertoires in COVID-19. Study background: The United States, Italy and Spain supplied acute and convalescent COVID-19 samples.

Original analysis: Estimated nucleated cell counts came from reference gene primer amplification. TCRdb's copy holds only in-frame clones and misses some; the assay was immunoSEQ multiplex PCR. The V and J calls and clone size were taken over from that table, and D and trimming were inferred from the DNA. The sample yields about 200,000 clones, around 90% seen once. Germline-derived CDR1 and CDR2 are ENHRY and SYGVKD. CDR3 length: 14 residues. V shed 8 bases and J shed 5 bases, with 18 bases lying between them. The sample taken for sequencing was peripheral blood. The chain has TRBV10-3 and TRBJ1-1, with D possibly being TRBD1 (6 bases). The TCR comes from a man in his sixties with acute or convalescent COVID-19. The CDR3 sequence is CAISGGGPVTEAFF. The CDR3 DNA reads TGTGCCATCTCAGGCGGGGGGCCGGTGACTGAAGCTTTCTTT.